This T cell receptor (beta chain) was found in a study of blood T cell repertoires in COVID-19. Study-wide context: Italy, Spain and the United States were the sources of the convalescent and acute COVID-19 samples. T cells, B-cell-depleted T cells, or PBMCs provided the cDNA or gDNA that served as material.

The authors' processing: Reference gene primers were amplified, and this amplification served to estimate nucleated cell counts. Assay: immunoSEQ multiplex PCR; the TCRdb copy retains only in-frame clones and omits some. V, J and clone size were drawn from that table, and D and trimming were deduced from the DNA. The table has hundreds of thousands of clones, just over 85% seen once. CDR1 ENHRY and CDR2 SYGVKD come from the germline V gene. V shed 8 bases and J shed 4 bases, with 17 bases lying between them. The CDR3 length is 14 residues. This rearrangement joins TRBV10-3 to TRBJ1-1, with no clear D. The sample taken for sequencing was peripheral blood. This clonotype was obtained from a woman under 40 with active or convalescent COVID-19. The CDR3 coding sequence is TGTGCCATCGGCGGGAATGGGGTTCGCACTGAAGCTTTCTTT. Encoded protein: CAIGGNGVRTEAFF.